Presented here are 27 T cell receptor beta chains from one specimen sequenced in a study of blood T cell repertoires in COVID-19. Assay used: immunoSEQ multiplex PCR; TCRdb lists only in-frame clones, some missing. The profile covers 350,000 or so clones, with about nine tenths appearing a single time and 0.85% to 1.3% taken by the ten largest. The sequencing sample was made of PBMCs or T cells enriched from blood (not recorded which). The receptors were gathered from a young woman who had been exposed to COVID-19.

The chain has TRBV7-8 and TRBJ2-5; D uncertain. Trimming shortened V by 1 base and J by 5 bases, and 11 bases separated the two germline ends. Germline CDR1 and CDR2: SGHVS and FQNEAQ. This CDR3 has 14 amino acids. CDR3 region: CASSLDLLRETQYF. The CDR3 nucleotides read TGTGCCAGCAGCTTAGATCTGTTACGGGAGACCCAGTACTTC. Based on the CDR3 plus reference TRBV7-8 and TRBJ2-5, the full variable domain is GAGVSQSPRYKVAKRGQDVALRCDPISGHVSLFWYQQALGQGPEFLTYFQNEAQLDKSGLPSDRFFAERPEGSVSTLKIQRTQQEDSAVYLCASSLDLLRETQYFGPGTRLLVL.

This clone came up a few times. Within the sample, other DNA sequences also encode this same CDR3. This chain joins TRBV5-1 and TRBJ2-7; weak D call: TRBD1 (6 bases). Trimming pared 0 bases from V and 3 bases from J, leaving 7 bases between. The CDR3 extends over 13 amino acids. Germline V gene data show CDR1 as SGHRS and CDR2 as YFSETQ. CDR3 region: CASSLVGGYEQYF. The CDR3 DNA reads TGCGCCAGCAGCTTGGTAGGGGGCTACGAGCAGTACTTC.

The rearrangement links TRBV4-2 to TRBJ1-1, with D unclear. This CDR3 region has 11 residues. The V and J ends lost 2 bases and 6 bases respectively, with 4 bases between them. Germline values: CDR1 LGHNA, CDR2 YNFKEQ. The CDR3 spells CASSQSSEAFF. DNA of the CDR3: TGTGCCAGCAGCCAATCCTCTGAAGCTTTCTTT.

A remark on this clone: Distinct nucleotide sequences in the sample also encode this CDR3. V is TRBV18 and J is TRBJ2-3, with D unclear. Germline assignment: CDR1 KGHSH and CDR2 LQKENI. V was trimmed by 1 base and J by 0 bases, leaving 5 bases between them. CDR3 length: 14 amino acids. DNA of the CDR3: TGTGCCAGCTCACCACAGAGGAGCACAGATACGCAGTATTTT. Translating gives CASSPQRSTDTQYF.

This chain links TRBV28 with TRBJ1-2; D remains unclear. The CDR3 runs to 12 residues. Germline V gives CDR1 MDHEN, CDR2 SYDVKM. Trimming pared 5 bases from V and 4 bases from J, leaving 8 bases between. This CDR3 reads CASSGGFYGYTF. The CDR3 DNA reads TGTGCCAGCAGTGGCGGGTTCTATGGCTACACCTTC.

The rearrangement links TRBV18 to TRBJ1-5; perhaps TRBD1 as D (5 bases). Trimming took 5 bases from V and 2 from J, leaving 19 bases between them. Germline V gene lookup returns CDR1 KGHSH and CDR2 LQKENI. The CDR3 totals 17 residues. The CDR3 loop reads CASSTRGQGKGNQPQHF. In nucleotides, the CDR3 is TGTGCCAGCTCAACACGTGGCCAGGGCAAGGGCAATCAGCCCCAGCATTTT.

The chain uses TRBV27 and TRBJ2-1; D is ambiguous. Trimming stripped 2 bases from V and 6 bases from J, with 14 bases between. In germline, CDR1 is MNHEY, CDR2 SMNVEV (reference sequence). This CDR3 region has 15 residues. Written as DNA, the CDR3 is TGTGCCAGCAGTTTAGTAGCCTCGTCACTCAATGAGCAGTTCTTC. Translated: CASSLVASSLNEQFF.

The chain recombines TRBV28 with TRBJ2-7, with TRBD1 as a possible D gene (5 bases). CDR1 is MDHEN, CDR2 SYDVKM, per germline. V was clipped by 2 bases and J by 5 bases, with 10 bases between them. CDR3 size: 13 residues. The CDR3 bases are TGTGCCAGCAGTTTAGTACAGGATCACGAGCAGTACTTC. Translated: CASSLVQDHEQYF.

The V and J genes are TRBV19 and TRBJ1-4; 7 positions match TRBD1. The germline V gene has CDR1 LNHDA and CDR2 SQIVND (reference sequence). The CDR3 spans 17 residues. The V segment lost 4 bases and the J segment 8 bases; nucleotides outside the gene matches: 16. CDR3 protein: CASSKGQADQPREKLFF. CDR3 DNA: TGTGCCAGTAGTAAAGGACAGGCGGACCAACCGCGCGAAAAACTGTTTTTT.

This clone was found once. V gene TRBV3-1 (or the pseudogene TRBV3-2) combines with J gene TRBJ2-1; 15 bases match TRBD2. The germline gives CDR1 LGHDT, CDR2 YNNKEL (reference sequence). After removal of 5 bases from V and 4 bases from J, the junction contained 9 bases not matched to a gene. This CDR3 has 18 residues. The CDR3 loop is CASSAGTSGRWGYNEQFF. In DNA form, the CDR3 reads TGTGCCAGCAGCGCCGGGACTAGCGGGAGGTGGGGGTACAATGAGCAGTTCTTC.

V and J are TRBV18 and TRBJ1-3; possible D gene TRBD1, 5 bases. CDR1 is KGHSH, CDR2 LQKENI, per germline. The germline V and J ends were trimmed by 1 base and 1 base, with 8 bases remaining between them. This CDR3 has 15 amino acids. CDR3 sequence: CASSPLGESGNTIYF. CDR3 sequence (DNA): TGTGCCAGCTCACCACTAGGGGAATCTGGAAACACCATATATTTT. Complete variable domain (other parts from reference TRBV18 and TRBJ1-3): NAGVMQNPRHLVRRRGQEARLRCSPMKGHSHVYWYRQLPEEGLKFMVYLQKENIIDESGMPKERFSAEFPKEGPSILRIQQVVRGDSAAYFCASSPLGESGNTIYFGEGSWLTVV.

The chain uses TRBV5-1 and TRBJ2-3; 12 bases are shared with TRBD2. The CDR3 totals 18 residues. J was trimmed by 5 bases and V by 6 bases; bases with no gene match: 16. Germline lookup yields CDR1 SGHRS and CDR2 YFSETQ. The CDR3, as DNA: TGCGCCAGCATTTCCGGGCTGACTAGCGGGAGTGCTAGAGATACGCAGTATTTT. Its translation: CASISGLTSGSARDTQYF.

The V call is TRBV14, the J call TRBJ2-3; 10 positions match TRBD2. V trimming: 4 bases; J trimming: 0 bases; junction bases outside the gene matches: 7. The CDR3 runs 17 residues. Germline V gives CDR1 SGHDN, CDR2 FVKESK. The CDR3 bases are TGTGCCAGCAGCCGGCTAGCGGGAGTTACTAGCACAGATACGCAGTATTTT. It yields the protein CASSRLAGVTSTDTQYF. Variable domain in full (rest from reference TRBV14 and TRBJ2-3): EAGVTQFPSHSVIEKGQTVTLRCDPISGHDNLYWYRRVMGKEIKFLLHFVKESKQDESGMPNNRFLAERTGGTYSTLKVQPAELEDSGVYFCASSRLAGVTSTDTQYFGPGTRLTVL.

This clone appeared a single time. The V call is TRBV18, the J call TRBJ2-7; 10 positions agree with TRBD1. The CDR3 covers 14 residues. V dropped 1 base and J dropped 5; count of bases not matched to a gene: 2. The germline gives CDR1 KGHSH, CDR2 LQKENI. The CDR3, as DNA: TGTGCCAGCTCACCACGGGACAGGGGCCACGAGCAGTACTTC. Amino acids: CASSPRDRGHEQYF.

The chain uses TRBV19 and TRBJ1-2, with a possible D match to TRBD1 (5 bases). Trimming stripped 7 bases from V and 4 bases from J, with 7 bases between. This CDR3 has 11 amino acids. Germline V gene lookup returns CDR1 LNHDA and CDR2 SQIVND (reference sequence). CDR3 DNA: TGTGCCAGTACGGGGGGCTATGGCTACACCTTC. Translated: CASTGGYGYTF.

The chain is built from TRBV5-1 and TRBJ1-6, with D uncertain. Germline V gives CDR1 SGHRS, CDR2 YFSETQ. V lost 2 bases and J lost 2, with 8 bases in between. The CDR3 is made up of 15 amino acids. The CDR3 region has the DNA TGCGCCAGCAGCTTAGATGGAGCCTATAATTCACCCCTCCACTTT. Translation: CASSLDGAYNSPLHF.

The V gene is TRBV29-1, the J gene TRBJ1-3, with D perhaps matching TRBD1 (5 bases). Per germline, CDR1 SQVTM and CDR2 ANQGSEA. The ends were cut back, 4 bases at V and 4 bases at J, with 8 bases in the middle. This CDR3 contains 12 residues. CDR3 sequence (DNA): TGCAGCGTTGGCCAGGGCGGAAACACCATATATTTT. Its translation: CSVGQGGNTIYF.

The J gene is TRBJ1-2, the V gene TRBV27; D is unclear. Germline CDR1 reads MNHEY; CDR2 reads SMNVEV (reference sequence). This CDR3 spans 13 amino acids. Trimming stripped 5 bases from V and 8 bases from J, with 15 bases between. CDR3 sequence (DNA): TGTGCCAGCAGTGCCCACGGGTTTCGGGGCTACACCTTC. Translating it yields CASSAHGFRGYTF.

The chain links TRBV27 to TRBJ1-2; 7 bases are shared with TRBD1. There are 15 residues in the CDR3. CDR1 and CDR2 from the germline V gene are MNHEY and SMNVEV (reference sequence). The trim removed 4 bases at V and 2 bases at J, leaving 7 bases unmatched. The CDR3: CASSSWAGGNYGYTF. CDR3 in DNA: TGTGCCAGCAGTTCCTGGGCAGGGGGGAACTATGGCTACACCTTC.

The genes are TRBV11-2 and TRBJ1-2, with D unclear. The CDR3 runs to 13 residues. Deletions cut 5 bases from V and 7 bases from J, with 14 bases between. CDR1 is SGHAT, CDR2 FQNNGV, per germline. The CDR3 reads CASSPINGGGYTF. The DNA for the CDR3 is TGTGCCAGCAGCCCCATAAACGGAGGTGGCTACACCTTC.

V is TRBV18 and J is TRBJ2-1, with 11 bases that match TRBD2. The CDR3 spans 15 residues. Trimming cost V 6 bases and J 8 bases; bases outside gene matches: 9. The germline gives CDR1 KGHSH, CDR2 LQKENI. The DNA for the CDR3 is TGTGCCAGCTCCCCCGGGACTAGCGGAACCCATGAGCAGTTCTTC. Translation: CASSPGTSGTHEQFF. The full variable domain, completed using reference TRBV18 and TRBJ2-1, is NAGVMQNPRHLVRRRGQEARLRCSPMKGHSHVYWYRQLPEEGLKFMVYLQKENIIDESGMPKERFSAEFPKEGPSILRIQQVVRGDSAAYFCASSPGTSGTHEQFFGPGTRLTVL.

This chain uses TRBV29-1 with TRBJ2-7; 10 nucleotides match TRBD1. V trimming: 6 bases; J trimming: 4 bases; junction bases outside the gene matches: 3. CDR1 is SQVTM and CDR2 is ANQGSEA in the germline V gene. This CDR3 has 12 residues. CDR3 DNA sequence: TGCAGCGTGGGGACAGGGGTATACGAGCAGTACTTC. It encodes CSVGTGVYEQYF.

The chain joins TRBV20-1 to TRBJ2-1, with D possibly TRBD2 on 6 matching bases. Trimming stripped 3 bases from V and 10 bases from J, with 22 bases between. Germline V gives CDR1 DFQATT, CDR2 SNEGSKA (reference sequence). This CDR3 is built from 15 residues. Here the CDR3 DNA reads TGCAGTGCTAGTAGGGGCGGGATGGACGTGCTCGAGCAGTTCTTC. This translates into CSASRGGMDVLEQFF.

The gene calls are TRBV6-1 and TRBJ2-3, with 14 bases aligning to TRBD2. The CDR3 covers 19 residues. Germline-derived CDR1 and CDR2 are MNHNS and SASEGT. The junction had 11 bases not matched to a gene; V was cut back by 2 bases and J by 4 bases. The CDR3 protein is CASSERGTSGSRGADTQYF. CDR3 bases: TGTGCCAGCAGTGAAAGGGGGACTAGCGGGAGTAGGGGAGCAGATACGCAGTATTTT.

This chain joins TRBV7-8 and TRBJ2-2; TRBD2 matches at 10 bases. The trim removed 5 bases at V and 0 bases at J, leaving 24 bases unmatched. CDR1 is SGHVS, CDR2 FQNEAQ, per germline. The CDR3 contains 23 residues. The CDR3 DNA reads TGTGCCAGCAGCCCCGGCCAGGGGGCGATTGGGACTAGCGCAACCCCGAACACCGGGGAGCTGTTTTTT. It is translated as CASSPGQGAIGTSATPNTGELFF. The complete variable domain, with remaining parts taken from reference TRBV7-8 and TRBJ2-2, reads GAGVSQSPRYKVAKRGQDVALRCDPISGHVSLFWYQQALGQGPEFLTYFQNEAQLDKSGLPSDRFFAERPEGSVSTLKIQRTQQEDSAVYLCASSPGQGAIGTSATPNTGELFFGEGSRLTVL.

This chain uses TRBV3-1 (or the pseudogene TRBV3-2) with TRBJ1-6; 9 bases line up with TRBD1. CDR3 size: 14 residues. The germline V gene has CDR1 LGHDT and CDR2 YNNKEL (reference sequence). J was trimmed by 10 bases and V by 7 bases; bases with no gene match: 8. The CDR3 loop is CASTSGTGRSPLHF. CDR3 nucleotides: TGTGCCAGCACCTCCGGGACAGGGCGATCACCCCTCCACTTT.

CDR3 loop: CASSLGVRQGDSKPQHF. The CDR3 DNA reads TGTGCCAGCAGCTTAGGGGTCCGACAGGGGGATTCCAAGCCCCAGCATTTT. The chain has TRBV7-6 and TRBJ1-5, with 9 bases fitting TRBD1. V was clipped by 1 base and J by 8 bases; unmatched bases: 12. Germline V gives CDR1 SGHVS, CDR2 FNYEAQ. The CDR3 totals 17 residues.